What follows are 5 T cell receptor beta chains derived from one specimen sequenced in a study of T cells in localized non-small cell lung cancer. Data came from immunoSEQ multiplex PCR; TCRdb stores just in-frame clones and leaves some out. The data show about 5,500 clones, approximately 82% seen once. Source: peripheral blood mononuclear cells, taken before any cancer treatment. The receptors here all came from an older female donor with stage II lung adenocarcinoma.

The J gene is TRBJ1-6, the V gene TRBV30; D may be TRBD1 (6 bases). Germline V gene sequence: CDR1 GTSNPN, CDR2 SVGIG (reference sequence). Trimming left V 0 bases short and J 9 bases short, with 21 bases between. The CDR3 has 17 amino acids. The CDR3 DNA follows: TGTGCCTGGAGTGTATGGGAGGGCGTGGGGGCGCGTTCACCCCTCCACTTT. This encodes CAWSVWEGVGARSPLHF.

The chain is built from TRBV10-3 and TRBJ1-1; D call uncertain. With 2 bases removed from V and 5 bases from J, the gap between germline ends came to 12 bases. Per germline, CDR1 ENHRY and CDR2 SYGVKD. The CDR3 contains 14 residues. The DNA for the CDR3 is TGTGCCATCAGTGAGGAGGGAGGTATAACTGAAGCTTTCTTT. Translated: CAISEEGGITEAFF.

The rearrangement links TRBV6-1 to TRBJ1-2; 8 bases are shared with TRBD1. The CDR3 contains 13 residues. Per the germline V gene, CDR1 is MNHNS and CDR2 is SASEGT. J gave up 6 bases and V 5 bases, and 5 bases lay outside the gene matches. CDR3 DNA: TGTGCCAGCAGTTCGACAGGGGTGGATGGCTACACCTTC. Translation: CASSSTGVDGYTF.

The chain is built from TRBV11-3 and TRBJ2-2; 8 nucleotides agree with TRBD1. With 2 bases clipped from V and 7 bases from J, the junction kept 3 bases outside the gene matches. Looked up from germline, CDR1 is SGHNT and CDR2 is YENEEA. There are 14 residues in the CDR3. In DNA form, the CDR3 reads TGTGCCAGCAGCTTACAGGGGGCGGACGGGGAGCTGTTTTTT. This sequence encodes CASSLQGADGELFF.

This clone was detected a few times. The CDR3 DNA reads as TGTGCCAGCAGCTTAGGACCTCAGGGTAGTCAGTACTTC. Translation gives CASSLGPQGSQYF. V usage is TRBV28 and J usage is TRBJ2-4; D perhaps matches TRBD1 (5 bases). The CDR3 totals 13 residues. From germline, CDR1 is MDHEN and CDR2 SYDVKM. The V and J ends lost 6 bases and 12 bases respectively, with 18 bases between them.